The 20 T cell receptor beta chains below all came from one sample that was sequenced in a study of blood T cell repertoires in COVID-19. Sequencing used immunoSEQ multiplex PCR; TCRdb keeps in-frame clones, though not all of them. The repertoire includes about 170,000 clones, over 70% of them detected once, and roughly 19% sits in the top ten. Source material: peripheral blood. The receptor set was obtained from a woman in her 70s who had recovered from COVID-19.

The chain joins TRBV18 to TRBJ2-5; TRBD2 matches at 7 bases. The CDR3 is 14 residues long. The junction had 6 bases not matched to a gene; V was cut back by 3 bases and J by 5 bases. Germline CDR1 is KGHSH and CDR2 is LQKENI. As DNA, the CDR3 is TGTGCCAGCTCACCCCGCACCGGGGGGGAGACCCAGTACTTC. Its translation is CASSPRTGGETQYF.

This chain links TRBV5-1 with TRBJ2-2; 9 bases align to TRBD2. The germline CDR1 and CDR2 sequences are SGHRS and YFSETQ. This CDR3 has 18 residues. V lost 7 bases, J lost 0 bases, and 13 bases stayed unmatched. Here the CDR3 DNA reads TGCGCCAGCGGCCCCGGGACTAGCCGCCCCTCGAACACCGGGGAGCTGTTTTTT. Translated: CASGPGTSRPSNTGELFF.

This clone was found once. DNA of the CDR3: TGTGCCATCAATGTAGCGGGAGACTACAATGAGCAGTTCTTC. Residues: CAINVAGDYNEQFF. The V call is TRBV10-3, the J call TRBJ2-1; 9 bases align to TRBD2. The V gene's germline CDR1 is ENHRY and CDR2 SYGVKD. The CDR3 consists of 14 residues. Losses at the gene ends were 7 bases for V and 3 bases for J; bases not matched to a gene: 4.

The CDR3 nucleotides are TGCGCCAGCAGCTCCTCGACTAGCGGGAGGGCTGGGGAGCAGTACTTC. Translated, it gives CASSSSTSGRAGEQYF. The V gene is TRBV5-1, the J gene TRBJ2-7, with TRBD2 matching 14 bases. V lost 3 bases to trimming and J lost 7 bases; unmatched junction nucleotides: 9. This CDR3 is built from 16 residues. Germline values: CDR1 SGHRS, CDR2 YFSETQ.

The V gene is TRBV19, the J gene TRBJ1-2; 8 bases agree with TRBD1. CDR3 length equals 16 residues. V shed 2 bases and J 8 bases; nucleotides not matched to a gene: 13. Germline values: CDR1 LNHDA, CDR2 SQIVND (reference sequence). The CDR3 DNA is TGTGCCAGTAGTATACCGCTCGTGGGACAGGTTCGGGGCTACACCTTC. This codes for CASSIPLVGQVRGYTF.

V and J are TRBV24-1 and TRBJ1-4; the D gene is possibly TRBD1 (6 bases). Germline V gene lookup returns CDR1 KGHDR and CDR2 SFDVKD. This CDR3 is 13 amino acids long. V was shortened by 6 bases and J by 10 bases, with 14 bases between the two germline ends. Here the CDR3 reads CATSPTLGAKLFF. In DNA form, the CDR3 reads TGTGCCACCAGTCCAACCCTGGGGGCAAAACTGTTTTTT.

The gene calls are TRBV24-1 and TRBJ2-1; D is undetermined. CDR1 is KGHDR, CDR2 SFDVKD, per germline. This CDR3 spans 16 amino acids. V was cut by 5 bases and J by 0 bases, with 13 bases left in between. The CDR3 spells CATSGGVASSYNEQFF. Written as DNA, the CDR3 is TGTGCCACCAGTGGTGGAGTGGCGAGCTCCTACAATGAGCAGTTCTTC.

This chain connects TRBV4-1 to TRBJ2-5, with a weak D call TRBD1 (6 bases). This CDR3 contains 15 residues. Trimming took 4 bases from V and 0 from J, leaving 12 bases between them. CDR1 and CDR2 from the germline V gene are MGHRA and YSYEKL. This CDR3 is CASSLGDTDQETQYF. The DNA for the CDR3 is TGCGCCAGCAGCCTAGGGGACACAGACCAAGAGACCCAGTACTTC.

The chain couples TRBV2 to TRBJ1-1; D is unresolved. Germline assignment: CDR1 SNHLY and CDR2 FYNNEI. Trimming removed 6 bases from V and 6 bases from J, with 8 bases in between. This CDR3 is 11 amino acids long. The CDR3 loop is CASRHTAEAFF. In DNA form, the CDR3 reads TGTGCCAGCAGGCACACAGCTGAAGCTTTCTTT.

The chain uses TRBV6-2 or TRBV6-3 and TRBJ1-1; tentatively, D is TRBD1 (6 bases). The CDR3 totals 13 residues. Trimming cost V 0 bases and J 6 bases, with 8 bases left between them. The germline V gene has CDR1 MNHEY and CDR2 SVGEGT. CDR3 in DNA: TGTGCCAGCAGTTACTCCCGACAGGCTGAAGCTTTCTTT. Its translation is CASSYSRQAEAFF.

This clone was detected once. V and J are TRBV7-9 and TRBJ1-1; a weak D match, TRBD1 (6 bases). V lost 5 bases to trimming and J lost 3 bases, with 16 bases between them. The CDR3 loop spans 15 amino acids. CDR1 SEHNR and CDR2 FQNEAQ come from the germline V gene (reference sequence). CDR3 nucleotides: TGTGCCAGCAGCCCCCCCCCGCCAGGGGACACTGAAGCTTTCTTT. This encodes CASSPPPPGDTEAFF.

The rearrangement links TRBV7-3 to TRBJ1-6; D perhaps matches TRBD1 (6 bases). Germline V lookup: CDR1 SGHTA, CDR2 FQGTGA. This CDR3 has 15 amino acids. Trimming took 4 bases from V and 5 from J, leaving 12 bases between them. In nucleotides, the CDR3 is TGTGCCAGCAGCTCCCGGACAGTCCATAATTCACCCCTCCACTTT. It codes for CASSSRTVHNSPLHF.

The sample holds one count of this clone. V usage is TRBV7-3 and J usage is TRBJ2-2; D is unresolved. The V gene lost 1 base and the J gene lost 7 bases, with 10 bases spanning the gap. This CDR3 contains 14 residues. CDR1 and CDR2 from the germline V gene are SGHTA and FQGTGA. CDR3 protein: CASSLIVPGGELFF. The CDR3 region has the DNA TGTGCCAGCAGCTTAATAGTGCCTGGCGGGGAGCTGTTTTTT.

The chain combines TRBV19 with TRBJ2-7; 8 bases line up with TRBD1. The CDR3 is made up of 15 amino acids. Germline values: CDR1 LNHDA, CDR2 SQIVND (reference sequence). V lost 7 bases, J lost 7 bases, and 15 bases stayed unmatched. CDR3 coding DNA: TGTGCCAGTACCCCGACAGGGGCGTCCTCGGGGGAGCAGTACTTC. It is translated as CASTPTGASSGEQYF.

The chain combines TRBV3-1 (or the pseudogene TRBV3-2) with TRBJ2-3, with TRBD2 matching over 9 bases. Per germline, CDR1 LGHDT and CDR2 YNNKEL (reference sequence). V lost 4 bases, J lost 4 bases, and 6 bases stayed unmatched. The CDR3 has 15 amino acids. This CDR3 reads CASSRPGLAPDTQYF. The DNA for the CDR3 is TGTGCCAGCAGCCGACCGGGACTAGCCCCAGATACGCAGTATTTT.

This chain joins TRBV14 and TRBJ1-1; possibly TRBD1 for D (6 bases). Germline V gene sequence: CDR1 SGHDN, CDR2 FVKESK. Trimming pared 3 bases from V and 7 bases from J, leaving 18 bases between. This CDR3 region has 15 residues. The CDR3 DNA reads as TGTGCCAGCAGCCATTTACAGGGACCTCCCGATGAAGCTTTCTTT. Encoded protein: CASSHLQGPPDEAFF.

This clone was observed a handful of times. This chain uses TRBV15 with TRBJ2-1; D may be TRBD2 (5 bases). Germline V CDR1 and CDR2: LNHNV, YYDKDF (reference sequence). The length of the CDR3 is 13 residues. Trimming pared 3 bases from V and 15 bases from J, leaving 18 bases between. CDR3 nucleotides: TGTGCCACCAGCAGCGTTCGGGGAACAAGACTGTTCTTC. Its translation: CATSSVRGTRLFF.

This chain joins TRBV19 and TRBJ2-3, with no clear D. Germline-derived CDR1 and CDR2 are LNHDA and SQIVND (reference sequence). The CDR3 runs to 13 residues. V was cut by 7 bases and J by 0 bases, with 8 bases left in between. CDR3 in DNA: TGTGCCAGTACCCCAACTAGCACAGATACGCAGTATTTT. Protein product: CASTPTSTDTQYF.

CDR3 protein: CASSSDRSYGYTF. CDR3 bases: TGCGCCAGCAGCTCGGACAGGTCCTATGGCTACACCTTC. V and J are TRBV5-1 and TRBJ1-2; 7 nucleotides match TRBD1. Trimming at V came to 3 bases and at J to 4 bases, leaving 3 bases not matched to a gene. This CDR3 has 13 residues. Germline values: CDR1 SGHRS, CDR2 YFSETQ.

This clone was observed a few times. V is TRBV2 and J is TRBJ1-4; 11 bases fit TRBD1. The trim removed 6 bases at V and 11 bases at J, leaving 5 bases unmatched. The CDR3 length is 13 residues. Looked up from germline, CDR1 is SNHLY and CDR2 is FYNNEI. The CDR3 nucleotides read TGTGCCAGCAGCCGGGACAGGGGGGGGAAACTGTTTTTT. Translated, it gives CASSRDRGGKLFF.